The next 25 T cell receptor beta chains were all read from a single sample in a study of T-cell reconstitution after alpha-beta-depleted transplantation in children. TCRbeta library construction was performed incorporating unique molecular identifiers. Each CDR3 protein is one row after TCRdb ran MiXCR on the PCR reads. The table includes about 240,000 distinct CDR3 sequences, around 13% detected once. The sequenced sample was PBMCs from the stem cell graft donor, obtained from the stem cell graft. These receptors were collected from a human donor who donated a stem cell graft to a child with acute lymphoblastic leukemia.

This clonotype was picked up many times. The rearrangement joins TRBV28 to TRBJ1-4, with TRBD1 as a possible D gene (5 bases). In germline, CDR1 is MDHEN, CDR2 SYDVKM. Deletions cut 8 bases from V and 7 bases from J, with 20 bases between. This CDR3 contains 15 residues. The CDR3 region has the DNA TGTGCCAGCGGACTAGTCGGGGGATTAAGTGAAAAACTGTTTTTT. Its protein product is CASGLVGGLSEKLFF.

J is TRBJ2-7 and V is TRBV18; D possibly corresponds to TRBD2 (6 bases). This CDR3 spans 15 amino acids. The ends were cut back, 0 bases at V and 0 bases at J, with 9 bases in the middle. Germline V gene data show CDR1 as KGHSH and CDR2 as LQKENI. Here the CDR3 DNA reads TGTGCCAGCTCACCACCGGGACTCAGCTCCTACGAGCAGTACTTC. Residues: CASSPPGLSSYEQYF.

The table lists this clonotype with many counts. J is TRBJ1-1 and V is TRBV5-5, with D maybe TRBD1 (6 bases). Germline V gives CDR1 SGHKS, CDR2 YYEKEE (reference sequence). CDR3 length: 15 amino acids. The V end lost 5 bases, the J end lost 0 bases, and 14 bases lay between the germline ends. CDR3 nucleotides: TGTGCCAGCAGTTGGACAGTTCCCATGAACACTGAAGCTTTCTTT. Translated, it gives CASSWTVPMNTEAFF. The full variable domain, with the rest looked up from reference TRBV5-5 and TRBJ1-1, is DAGVTQSPTHLIKTRGQQVTLRCSPISGHKSVSWYQQVLGQGPQFIFQYYEKEERGRGNFPDRFSARQFPNYSSELNVNALLLGDSALYLCASSWTVPMNTEAFFGQGTRLTVV.

This clonotype occurred many times. The chain couples TRBV18 to TRBJ2-3, with TRBD1 identical over 7 bases. Germline CDR1 reads KGHSH; CDR2 reads LQKENI. The CDR3 has 16 amino acids. Trimming cost V 4 bases and J 2 bases; bases outside gene matches: 9. Written as DNA, the CDR3 is TGTGCCAGCTCACTCCACGGAGGACAGGTCACAGATACGCAGTATTTT. Encoded protein: CASSLHGGQVTDTQYF.

Ten or more counts support this clonotype. The chain employs TRBV6-2 or TRBV6-3 and TRBJ2-3, with a weak D call TRBD2 (5 bases). Trimming pared 6 bases from V and 3 bases from J, leaving 16 bases between. Per germline, CDR1 MNHEY and CDR2 SVGEGT. This CDR3 is built from 15 residues. The CDR3 DNA follows: TGTGCCAGCAGCTCTAGCACCCGTGGGACAGATACGCAGTATTTT. It specifies CASSSSTRGTDTQYF.

The chain links TRBV10-3 to TRBJ2-2; either TRBD1 or TRBD2 may supply D (6 bases each). CDR3 length equals 16 residues. V shed 3 bases and J shed 6 bases, with 17 bases lying between them. Germline loops: CDR1 ENHRY, CDR2 SYGVKD. CDR3 DNA: TGTGCCATCAGTGATACCCGGGGGCCCCGGGCCGGGGAGCTGTTTTTT. Protein product: CAISDTRGPRAGELFF.

This clonotype appeared many times. The chain links TRBV29-1 to TRBJ2-3; 8 bases agree with TRBD2. Germline V gene sequence: CDR1 SQVTM, CDR2 ANQGSEA. The V segment lost 0 bases and the J segment 5 bases; nucleotides outside the gene matches: 13. The CDR3 contains 17 residues. For the CDR3, the DNA is TGCAGCGTTGAAGATCGGGGTTGGCGGGAGGATGTAGATACGCAGTATTTT. This encodes CSVEDRGWREDVDTQYF.

This clonotype came up many times. The V and J genes are TRBV7-2 and TRBJ2-7, with D perhaps TRBD1 (5 bases). This CDR3 region has 13 residues. The ends were cut back, 5 bases at V and 6 bases at J, with 14 bases in the middle. Germline V gene lookup returns CDR1 SGHTA and CDR2 FQGNSA. The CDR3 sequence is CASSLRWGGEQYF. The CDR3, as DNA: TGTGCCAGCAGCCTTAGATGGGGCGGCGAGCAGTACTTC.

The sample holds many counts of this clonotype. J is TRBJ2-2 and V is TRBV15; the match to TRBD2 covers 10 bases. The CDR3 loop spans 16 amino acids. V lost 5 bases and J lost 6; bases outside the gene matches: 9. Germline V gene data show CDR1 as LNHNV and CDR2 as YYDKDF (reference sequence). The CDR3 loop reads CATSDERGGLSGELFF. The CDR3, as DNA: TGTGCCACCAGCGACGAGCGGGGGGGCCTCTCCGGGGAGCTGTTTTTT.

This clonotype has a count of ten or more. For the CDR3, the DNA is TGTGCCAGCAGTTTAGGGCGTGCGAACACCGGGGAGCTGTTTTTT. Encoded protein: CASSLGRANTGELFF. The chain uses TRBV6-2 or TRBV6-3 and TRBJ2-2, with D uncertain. Germline V gives CDR1 MNHEY, CDR2 SVGEGT. Trimming shortened V by 4 bases and J by 0 bases, and 9 bases separated the two germline ends. CDR3 size: 15 residues.

This clonotype has at least ten counts. V gene TRBV11-2 combines with J gene TRBJ2-1, with 7 bases that match TRBD1. The V gene's germline CDR1 is SGHAT and CDR2 FQNNGV. Losses at the gene ends were 0 bases for V and 5 bases for J; bases not matched to a gene: 7. This CDR3 region has 16 residues. CDR3 bases: TGTGCCAGCAGCTTAGACCCCGGGACAGCACACAATGAGCAGTTCTTC. This translates into CASSLDPGTAHNEQFF.

This clonotype has at least ten counts. The rearrangement joins TRBV20-1 to TRBJ2-3; D not certain. The CDR3 is 10 amino acids. The V and J ends lost 6 bases and 5 bases respectively, with 6 bases between them. Per the germline V gene, CDR1 is DFQATT and CDR2 is SNEGSKA (reference sequence). The CDR3 nucleotides are TGCAGTGCCCTATTAGATACGCAGTATTTT. The encoded protein is CSALLDTQYF.

This clonotype has a count of ten or more. The chain joins TRBV12-3 or TRBV12-4 to TRBJ2-7; D is perhaps TRBD1 or TRBD2 (5 bases each). The CDR3 extends over 15 amino acids. The V gene lost 5 bases and the J gene lost 1 base, with 15 bases spanning the gap. The CDR3 spells CASSLRRQGSYEQYF. For the CDR3, the DNA is TGTGCCAGCAGTCTCAGGAGGCAGGGATCCTACGAGCAGTACTTC.

This clonotype was detected many times. The chain's CDR3 is CASSWKFGTAGSSTDTQYF. The CDR3 nucleotides read TGTGCCAGCAGTTGGAAGTTCGGGACCGCCGGATCTAGCACAGATACGCAGTATTTT. The chain has TRBV6-5 and TRBJ2-3; D may match TRBD1 or TRBD2 (5 bases each). Trimming left V 4 bases short and J 0 bases short, with 23 bases between. Germline CDR1 is MNHEY and CDR2 is SVGAGI. This CDR3 region has 19 residues.

This clonotype was observed many times. V usage is TRBV20-1 and J usage is TRBJ2-6; 7 positions match TRBD1. V dropped 4 bases and J dropped 2; count of bases not matched to a gene: 11. Looked up from germline, CDR1 is DFQATT and CDR2 is SNEGSKA (reference sequence). CDR3 length: 17 residues. The DNA for the CDR3 is TGCAGTGCTACCCGGGACAGAGGAGGCGCTGGGGCCAACGTCCTGACTTTC. This sequence encodes CSATRDRGGAGANVLTF.

Many counts were recorded for this clonotype. The rearrangement links TRBV6-1 to TRBJ2-7; possible D gene TRBD2, 6 bases. V was trimmed by 6 bases and J by 4 bases, leaving 16 bases between them. CDR1 is MNHNS, CDR2 SASEGT, per germline. The CDR3 totals 14 residues. The chain's CDR3 is CASSPPAGRYEQYF. The CDR3 nucleotides are TGTGCCAGCAGCCCGCCGGCGGGGCGGTACGAGCAGTACTTC.

This clonotype has ten or more counts. The chain joins TRBV5-1 to TRBJ2-1; no definite D call. Trimming took off 0 bases at V and 11 bases at J, with 15 bases between the two ends. Per the germline V gene, CDR1 is SGHRS and CDR2 is YFSETQ. CDR3 size: 14 residues. The CDR3 reads CASSLDGVVEKQFF. The CDR3 DNA reads TGCGCCAGCAGCTTGGATGGTGTGGTCGAGAAGCAGTTCTTC.

This clonotype appeared many times. The gene calls are TRBV20-1 and TRBJ2-7; 8 bases align to TRBD1. Looked up from germline, CDR1 is DFQATT and CDR2 is SNEGSKA (reference sequence). The CDR3 loop spans 12 amino acids. With 6 bases clipped from V and 7 bases from J, the junction kept 8 bases outside the gene matches. The DNA of the CDR3 is TGCAGTGCCCCTGGACAGGGCGCAGAGCAGTACTTC. Translating it yields CSAPGQGAEQYF.

This chain uses TRBV29-1 with TRBJ2-3; D tentatively fits TRBD1 or TRBD2 (5 bases each). Germline values: CDR1 SQVTM, CDR2 ANQGSEA. The V gene lost 8 bases and the J gene lost 5 bases, with 17 bases spanning the gap. This CDR3 has 13 amino acids. CDR3 bases: TGCAGCCTGAGCGGCCTAAGGGGAGATACGCAGTATTTT. Translated, it gives CSLSGLRGDTQYF.

For the CDR3, the DNA is TGTGCCAGCAGCTCGGGGGTGGTGGAGACCCAGTACTTC. Its translation: CASSSGVVETQYF. The V and J genes are TRBV7-2 and TRBJ2-5; D perhaps matches TRBD2 (6 bases). Germline lookup yields CDR1 SGHTA and CDR2 FQGNSA. The CDR3 loop spans 13 amino acids. The V end was cut by 4 bases, the J end by 5 bases, with 11 bases between.

This CDR3 is CASSEGPQGSNYGYTF. For the CDR3, the DNA is TGTGCCAGCAGCGAGGGCCCGCAGGGCTCTAACTATGGCTACACCTTC. The V call is TRBV5-6, the J call TRBJ1-2; a possible D gene is TRBD1 (5 bases). The V end was cut by 4 bases, the J end by 0 bases, with 16 bases between. The CDR3 consists of 16 residues. Germline V lookup: CDR1 SGHDT, CDR2 YYEEEE.

This clonotype was observed at least ten times. This CDR3 reads CASSPSRQGGDGYTF. DNA for the CDR3: TGTGCCAGCAGTCCCTCCCGACAGGGGGGAGACGGCTACACCTTC. The chain recombines TRBV12-3 or TRBV12-4 with TRBJ1-2; TRBD1 matches 9 bases. Germline trimming cut 5 bases from V and 8 bases from J; bases unmatched to any gene: 12. The CDR3 sequence is 15 residues long.

This clonotype was seen many times. The chain carries TRBV19 and TRBJ2-1; either TRBD1 or TRBD2 may supply D (5 bases each). Trimming stripped 7 bases from V and 3 bases from J, with 13 bases between. The V gene's germline CDR1 is LNHDA and CDR2 SQIVND (reference sequence). CDR3 length: 14 residues. The CDR3 spells CASNSGRLYNEQFF. The CDR3 DNA reads TGTGCCAGTAACTCGGGACGGCTCTACAATGAGCAGTTCTTC.

Note on this clonotype: One end of the junction does not line up with germline, which may come from a read error. The CDR3 coding sequence is TGTCCGGATAGCACAGATACGCAGTATTTC. It encodes CPDSTDTQYF. This sequence joins TRBV12-3 or TRBV12-4 and TRBJ2-3, with D unclear. The CDR3 runs to 10 residues.

This clonotype was observed at least ten times. The CDR3 DNA is TGTGCCATCAGCTCCTTAGCGGGGAACCAAGAGACCCAGTACTTC. Translated: CAISSLAGNQETQYF. This chain joins TRBV10-3 and TRBJ2-5, with TRBD2 matching 8 bases. CDR3 length: 15 residues. The junction had 6 bases not matched to a gene; V was cut back by 6 bases and J by 0 bases. CDR1 is ENHRY, CDR2 SYGVKD, per germline.